The 7 T cell receptor beta chains given below trace back to one sample, sequenced in a study of T cells in localized non-small cell lung cancer (dated by TCRdb to the early 2020s). The library was made by the immunoSEQ multiplex PCR assay. Imported from immuneACCESS, the table was reduced by TCRdb to in-frame sequences with V and J called. These copies leave out some clones; in studies compared against another copy, an unresolved V gene accounts for under half, and the cause of the remainder is not known. Across this sample there are roughly 72,000 clones, with 85% to 90% seen only once. Clones ranked in the top ten supply about a fifth of the sample. The sequences come from peripheral blood, collected before any cancer treatment. The source is a male donor aged 60 or over with stage III squamous cell lung carcinoma.

CDR3 in DNA: TGCGCCAGCAGCCAACATTTGGGAAACACTGAAGCTTTCTTT. It is translated as CASSQHLGNTEAFF. V gene TRBV4-1 combines with J gene TRBJ1-1; D is unresolved. CDR1 and CDR2 from the germline V gene are MGHRA and YSYEKL. This CDR3 has 14 residues. V dropped 2 bases and J dropped 2 bases, with 9 bases sitting between them.

The rearrangement uses TRBV5-4 and TRBJ1-1; weak D call: TRBD1 (5 bases). The length of the CDR3 is 13 residues. Germline V gene data show CDR1 as SGHNT and CDR2 as YYREEE (reference sequence). Trimming pared 4 bases from V and 1 base from J, leaving 8 bases between. Here the CDR3 reads CASSEGANTEAFF. Written as DNA, the CDR3 is TGTGCCAGCAGCGAAGGGGCGAACACTGAAGCTTTCTTT.

The chain couples TRBV6-5 to TRBJ1-2, with 10 nucleotides matching TRBD1. Germline CDR1 reads MNHEY; CDR2 reads SVGAGI. The CDR3 sequence is 16 residues long. V lost 1 base and J lost 4; bases outside the gene matches: 6. In DNA form, the CDR3 reads TGTGCCAGCAGTTACTTACGGACAGGGGGAAGCTATGGCTACACCTTC. This translates into CASSYLRTGGSYGYTF.

The DNA for the CDR3 is TGTGCCAGCAGCTTGGGTTCCGGGGAGCTGTTTTTT. Protein product: CASSLGSGELFF. V usage is TRBV5-5 and J usage is TRBJ2-2; D is undetermined. With 0 bases removed from V and 6 bases from J, the gap between germline ends came to 3 bases. The V gene's germline CDR1 is SGHKS and CDR2 YYEKEE (reference sequence). The CDR3 is 12 amino acids.

The rearrangement joins TRBV7-3 to TRBJ1-1; possibly TRBD1 for D (5 bases). The CDR3 is made up of 16 amino acids. V was trimmed by 5 bases and J by 0 bases, leaving 16 bases between them. Germline assignment: CDR1 SGHTA and CDR2 FQGTGA. The CDR3 here is CASSPSLDSMNTEAFF. The CDR3 DNA sequence: TGTGCCAGCAGCCCCTCTCTCGACAGTATGAACACTGAAGCTTTCTTT.

J is TRBJ2-6 and V is TRBV7-9; 12 bases align to TRBD1. This CDR3 has 19 residues. V shed 6 bases, J shed 3 bases, and the junction held 12 bases outside the gene matches. Germline values: CDR1 SEHNR, CDR2 FQNEAQ (reference sequence). The CDR3 DNA sequence: TGTGCCAGCAGTCTCCGATGGGGACAGGGGGCCGGTGGGGCCAACGTCCTGACTTTC. It encodes CASSLRWGQGAGGANVLTF.

J is TRBJ1-3 and V is TRBV6-6, with D tentatively TRBD1 (5 bases). Per germline, CDR1 MNHNY and CDR2 SVGAGI (reference sequence). V gave up 0 bases and J gave up 8 bases, with 14 bases separating them. The CDR3 spans 15 residues. The chain's CDR3 is CASSYSTLGVDTIYF. CDR3 DNA sequence: TGTGCCAGCAGTTACTCGACCTTAGGGGTGGACACCATATATTTT.